These T cell receptor beta chains were read from a single sample in a study of blood T cell repertoires in COVID-19. Generated by immunoSEQ multiplex PCR, the TCRdb table keeps only in-frame clones and is missing some. The table shows roughly 65,000 clones, with about 83% occurring only once. The source material was peripheral blood. Receptors originate from a human donor in a cohort sampled during active COVID-19. Each CDR3 is given without its conserved first and last residue.

cdr3_length: 13
v_call: TRBV7-9
j_call: TRBJ2-5
cdr3_aa: ASSPGRGARETQY

cdr3_length: 17
v_call: TRBV6-1
j_call: TRBJ2-5
cdr3_aa: ASSEYTPPEVGGPETQY

cdr3_length: 19
v_call: TRBV4-3
j_call: TRBJ2-7
cdr3_aa: ASSQRVAMGQHTPQYYEQY

cdr3_length: 11
v_call: TRBV20-1
j_call: TRBJ2-4
cdr3_aa: SASPQGANIQY

cdr3_length: 12
v_call: TRBV6-2/TRBV6-3
j_call: TRBJ2-7
cdr3_aa: ASSSSTGPYEQY

cdr3_length: 12
v_call: TRBV5-4
j_call: TRBJ1-2
cdr3_aa: ASSLEQQGYGYT

cdr3_length: 13
v_call: TRBV5-1
j_call: TRBJ2-3
cdr3_aa: ASRPPGDPAYTQY

cdr3_length: 13
v_call: TRBV19
j_call: TRBJ2-1
cdr3_aa: ASSFLAGGNNEQF

cdr3_length: 11
v_call: TRBV10-3
j_call: TRBJ2-7
cdr3_aa: AISGRQLYEQY

cdr3_length: 12
v_call: TRBV19
j_call: TRBJ2-5
cdr3_aa: ASSMSGSGETQY

cdr3_length: 13
v_call: TRBV6-2/TRBV6-3
j_call: TRBJ1-6
cdr3_aa: ASSPGQINNSPLH

cdr3_length: 12
v_call: TRBV18
j_call: TRBJ1-1
cdr3_aa: ASSPGAQNTEAF

cdr3_length: 11
v_call: TRBV7-2
j_call: TRBJ2-5
cdr3_aa: ASSKDRDETQY

cdr3_length: 13
v_call: TRBV21-1
j_call: TRBJ2-7
cdr3_aa: ASSVAGTSPYEQY

cdr3_length: 13
v_call: TRBV4-1
j_call: TRBJ1-1
cdr3_aa: ASSQGAPEDTEAF

cdr3_length: 10
v_call: TRBV6-5
j_call: TRBJ2-5
cdr3_aa: ASSGNRSPGY

cdr3_length: 14
v_call: TRBV6-2/TRBV6-3
j_call: TRBJ2-2
cdr3_aa: ASSYSGTSLPGELF

cdr3_length: 12
v_call: TRBV3-1/TRBV3-2
j_call: TRBJ2-1
cdr3_aa: ASSQRGRYNEQF

cdr3_length: 13
v_call: TRBV2
j_call: TRBJ2-1
cdr3_aa: ASSEGGGALDEQF

cdr3_length: 11
v_call: TRBV5-4
j_call: TRBJ2-5
cdr3_aa: ASKTRGGETQY

cdr3_length: 13
v_call: TRBV5-1
j_call: TRBJ2-5
cdr3_aa: ASSLTGGRQETQY

cdr3_length: 10
v_call: TRBV6-4
j_call: TRBJ2-3
cdr3_aa: ASSEGGDTQY

cdr3_length: 11
v_call: TRBV10-3
j_call: TRBJ2-3
cdr3_aa: AISETEGDTQY

cdr3_length: 16
v_call: TRBV6-2/TRBV6-3
j_call: TRBJ2-3
cdr3_aa: ASSYSTQRRISTDTQY

cdr3_length: 13
v_call: TRBV28
j_call: TRBJ1-5
cdr3_aa: ASSTGGRRDQPQH

cdr3_length: 14
v_call: TRBV7-2
j_call: TRBJ1-4
cdr3_aa: ASSFTPQGTNEKLF

cdr3_length: 11
v_call: TRBV7-2
j_call: TRBJ1-1
cdr3_aa: ASSPNPGAEAF

cdr3_length: 18
v_call: TRBV4-1
j_call: TRBJ2-7
cdr3_aa: ASSQPSGLAGVSGSYEQY

cdr3_length: 12
v_call: TRBV19
j_call: TRBJ2-7
cdr3_aa: ASSIASGEGEQY

cdr3_length: 15
v_call: TRBV10-3
j_call: TRBJ1-2
cdr3_aa: AISESPRQDLGLGYT

cdr3_length: 11
v_call: TRBV29-1
j_call: TRBJ1-4
cdr3_aa: SAGTELNEKLF

cdr3_length: 15
v_call: TRBV11-2
j_call: TRBJ1-1
cdr3_aa: ASSLDTGGGLNTEAF

cdr3_length: 12
v_call: TRBV5-4
j_call: TRBJ2-2
cdr3_aa: ASSRTGNTGELF

cdr3_length: 13
v_call: TRBV10-3
j_call: TRBJ2-2
cdr3_aa: AISEGQGNTGELF

cdr3_length: 13
v_call: TRBV19
j_call: TRBJ1-6
cdr3_aa: ASSTERGGRSPLH

cdr3_length: 13
v_call: TRBV11-3
j_call: TRBJ2-2
cdr3_aa: ASSRGQVNTGELF

cdr3_length: 11
v_call: TRBV5-1
j_call: TRBJ1-6
cdr3_aa: ASSPEGRSPLH

cdr3_length: 16
v_call: TRBV30
j_call: TRBJ1-6
cdr3_aa: AWSSTAGLIVYNSPLH

cdr3_length: 11
v_call: TRBV18
j_call: TRBJ2-5
cdr3_aa: ASSRSQQETQY

cdr3_length: 14
v_call: TRBV6-1
j_call: TRBJ1-5
cdr3_aa: ASSEAREWGNQPQH

cdr3_length: 14
v_call: TRBV7-2
j_call: TRBJ2-6
cdr3_aa: ASSFAASSGANVLT

cdr3_length: 11
v_call: TRBV7-2
j_call: TRBJ2-6
cdr3_aa: ASTQAGANVLT

cdr3_length: 15
v_call: TRBV9
j_call: TRBJ2-1
cdr3_aa: ASSSGGTSGSKNEQF

cdr3_length: 11
v_call: TRBV12-3/TRBV12-4
j_call: TRBJ1-1
cdr3_aa: ASSLEGGTEAF

cdr3_length: 12
v_call: TRBV10-1
j_call: TRBJ2-7
cdr3_aa: ASSGDSAPYEQY

cdr3_length: 14
v_call: TRBV28
j_call: TRBJ1-6
cdr3_aa: ASRFMGVSYNSPLH

cdr3_length: 15
v_call: TRBV6-2/TRBV6-3
j_call: TRBJ2-5
cdr3_aa: ASSFNVGSGGQETQY

cdr3_length: 12
v_call: TRBV6-5
j_call: TRBJ2-7
cdr3_aa: ASGNQPTGAEQY

cdr3_length: 14
v_call: TRBV18
j_call: TRBJ2-4
cdr3_aa: ASSALAGLAKNIQY